Listed here is a single T cell receptor beta chain. This sample was taken from a study of blood T cell repertoires in COVID-19. Sequencing used immunoSEQ multiplex PCR; TCRdb keeps in-frame clones, though not all of them. The data contain hundreds of thousands of clones, approximately 91% of them singletons. V trimming: 3 bases; J trimming: 5 bases; junction bases outside the gene matches: 13. The CDR3 runs to 17 residues. CDR1 and CDR2 (germline): SGHTA, FQGNSA. This receptor was taken from a woman aged 60 to 75 with acute or convalescent COVID-19. The sample consisted of peripheral blood. V is TRBV7-2 and J is TRBJ2-5; 9 bases match TRBD1. CDR3 protein: CASSFSSSTGGVETQYF. The CDR3 coding sequence is TGTGCCAGCAGCTTTTCCTCGTCCACAGGGGGCGTTGAGACCCAGTACTTC.